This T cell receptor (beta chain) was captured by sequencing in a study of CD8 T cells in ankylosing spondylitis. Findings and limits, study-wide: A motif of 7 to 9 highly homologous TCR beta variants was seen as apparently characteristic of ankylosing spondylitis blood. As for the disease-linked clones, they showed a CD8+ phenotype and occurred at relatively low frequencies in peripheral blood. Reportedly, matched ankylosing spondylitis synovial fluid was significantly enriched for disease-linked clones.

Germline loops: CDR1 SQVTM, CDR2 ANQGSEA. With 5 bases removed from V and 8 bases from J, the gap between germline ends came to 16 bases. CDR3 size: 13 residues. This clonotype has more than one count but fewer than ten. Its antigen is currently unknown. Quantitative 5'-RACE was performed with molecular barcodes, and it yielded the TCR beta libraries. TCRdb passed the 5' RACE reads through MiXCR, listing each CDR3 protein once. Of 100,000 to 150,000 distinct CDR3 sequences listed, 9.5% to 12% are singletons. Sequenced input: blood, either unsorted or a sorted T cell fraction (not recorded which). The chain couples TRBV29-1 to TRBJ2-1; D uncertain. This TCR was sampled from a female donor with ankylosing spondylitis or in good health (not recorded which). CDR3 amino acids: CSVRPGIIDEQFF. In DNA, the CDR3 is TGCAGCGTTAGACCCGGCATAATCGATGAGCAGTTCTTC.